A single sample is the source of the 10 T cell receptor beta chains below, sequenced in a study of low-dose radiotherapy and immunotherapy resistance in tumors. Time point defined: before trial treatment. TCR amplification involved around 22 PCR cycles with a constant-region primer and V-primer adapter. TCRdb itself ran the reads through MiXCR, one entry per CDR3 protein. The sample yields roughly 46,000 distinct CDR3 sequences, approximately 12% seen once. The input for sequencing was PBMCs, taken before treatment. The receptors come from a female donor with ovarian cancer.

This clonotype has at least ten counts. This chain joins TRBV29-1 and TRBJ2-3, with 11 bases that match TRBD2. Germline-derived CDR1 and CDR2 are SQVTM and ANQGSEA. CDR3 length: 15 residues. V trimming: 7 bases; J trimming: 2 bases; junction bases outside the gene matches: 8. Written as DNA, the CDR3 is TGCAGCGGAAGGACTAGCGGGCTAACCACAGATACGCAGTATTTT. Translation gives CSGRTSGLTTDTQYF.

CDR3 amino acids: CASSLGSGPGLGNGYTF. The DNA of the CDR3 is TGTGCCAGCAGCTTAGGCTCCGGGCCCGGTCTAGGGAATGGCTACACCTTC. The chain is built from TRBV7-8 and TRBJ1-2, with unresolved D. This CDR3 spans 17 amino acids. V lost 1 base and J 6 bases, leaving 21 bases between the germline ends. Germline V gene lookup returns CDR1 SGHVS and CDR2 FQNEAQ.

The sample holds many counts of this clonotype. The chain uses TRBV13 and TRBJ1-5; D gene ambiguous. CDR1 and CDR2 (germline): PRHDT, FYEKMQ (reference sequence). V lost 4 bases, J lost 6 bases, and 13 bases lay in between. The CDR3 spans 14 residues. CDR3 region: CASSSGPRLQPQHF. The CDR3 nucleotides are TGTGCCAGCAGCTCCGGGCCCCGGCTTCAGCCCCAGCATTTT.

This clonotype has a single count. In nucleotides, the CDR3 is TGCGCCAGCAGCGACGCCTTGCAGGGGGTGGCCAAAAACATTCAGTACTTC. Protein: CASSDALQGVAKNIQYF. The gene calls are TRBV4-3 and TRBJ2-4, with 7 nucleotides matching TRBD1. The CDR3 runs to 17 residues. CDR1 LGHNA and CDR2 YSLEER come from the germline V gene. V lost 5 bases and J lost 1; bases outside the gene matches: 11.

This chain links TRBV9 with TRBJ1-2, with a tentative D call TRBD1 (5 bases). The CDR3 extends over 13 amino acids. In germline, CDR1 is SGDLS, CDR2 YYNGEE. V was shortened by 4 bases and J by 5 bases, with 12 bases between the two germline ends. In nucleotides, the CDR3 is TGTGCCAGCAGCCCTGCCGGGACGTATGGCTACACCTTC. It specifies CASSPAGTYGYTF. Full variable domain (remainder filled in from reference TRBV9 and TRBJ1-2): DSGVTQTPKHLITATGQRVTLRCSPRSGDLSVYWYQQSLDQGLQFLIQYYNGEERAKGNILERFSAQQFPDLHSELNLSSLELGDSALYFCASSPAGTYGYTFGSGTRLTVV.

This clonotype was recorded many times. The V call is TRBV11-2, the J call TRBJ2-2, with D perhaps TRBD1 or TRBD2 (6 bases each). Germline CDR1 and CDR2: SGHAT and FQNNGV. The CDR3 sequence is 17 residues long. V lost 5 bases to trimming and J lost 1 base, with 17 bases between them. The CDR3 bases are TGTGCCAGCAGCCAAACGCGGGACACTCTGAACACCGGGGAGCTGTTTTTT. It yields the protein CASSQTRDTLNTGELFF.

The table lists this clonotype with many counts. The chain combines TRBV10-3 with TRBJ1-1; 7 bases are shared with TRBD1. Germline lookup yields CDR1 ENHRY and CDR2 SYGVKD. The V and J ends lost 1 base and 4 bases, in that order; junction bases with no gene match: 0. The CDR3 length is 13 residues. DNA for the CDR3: TGTGCCATCAGTGAGTGGACAGGCACTGAAGCTTTCTTT. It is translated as CAISEWTGTEAFF.

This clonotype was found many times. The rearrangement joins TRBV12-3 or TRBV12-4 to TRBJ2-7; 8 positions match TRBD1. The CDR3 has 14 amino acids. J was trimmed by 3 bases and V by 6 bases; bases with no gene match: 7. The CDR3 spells CASSPQGEYYEQYF. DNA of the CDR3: TGTGCCAGCAGCCCACAGGGGGAATACTACGAGCAGTACTTC.

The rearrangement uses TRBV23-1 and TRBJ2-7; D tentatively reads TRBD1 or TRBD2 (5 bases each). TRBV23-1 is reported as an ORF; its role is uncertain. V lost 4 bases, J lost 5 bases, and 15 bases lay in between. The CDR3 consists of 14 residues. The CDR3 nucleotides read TGCGCCAGCAGTCCGAGAGGCAGGGACCACGAGCAGTACTTC. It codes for CASSPRGRDHEQYF.

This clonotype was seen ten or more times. The CDR3 spells CSASKGLVDGQFF. The CDR3 bases are TGCAGTGCTAGTAAGGGACTGGTCGATGGGCAGTTCTTC. The chain is built from TRBV20-1 and TRBJ2-1, with D possibly matching TRBD2 (6 bases). The V gene lost 3 bases and the J gene lost 12 bases, with 18 bases spanning the gap. Germline CDR1 and CDR2: DFQATT and SNEGSKA (reference sequence). This CDR3 region has 13 residues.